This is a list of T cell receptor beta chains from one sample in a study of cytomegalovirus exposure and HLA in healthy donors. Only in-frame clones appear in the TCRdb table, and some are missing; sequencing was by immunoSEQ multiplex PCR. The sample's table shows under 120,000 clones. The source material was PBMCs. These receptors all come from a man aged 50 or older in good health and CMV-seronegative. Both conserved end residues are part of each CDR3. Each record gives: J gene, D gene, V gene, CDR3 DNA, CDR3 protein. D genes are given only for firm matches.

TRBJ1-6 - TRBV5-6 TGTGCCAGCAGCTTGGCTACGGACTATTCACCCCTCCACTTT CASSLATDYSPLHF
TRBJ2-3 TRBD2 TRBV4-3 TGCGCCAGCAGCCAAGAGCAGGTGGGAAGCGGGAGAGCCAACACAGATACGCAGTATTTT CASSQEQVGSGRANTDTQYF
TRBJ1-2 TRBD1 TRBV5-5 TGTGCCAGCAGCCCCGGACAGGGAGAGATCGTTAGCGATGGCTACACCTTC CASSPGQGEIVSDGYTF
TRBJ1-1 - TRBV7-9 TGTGCCAGCAGCTTCGACAGGACGAACACTGAAGCTTTCTTT CASSFDRTNTEAFF
TRBJ2-1 - TRBV5-1 TGCGCCAGCAGCCTGACAGTCCTCTCCTACAATGAGCAGTTCTTC CASSLTVLSYNEQFF
TRBJ2-7 - TRBV9 TGTGCCAGCAGTCGTAGAGGGGGGGCTAACGAGCAGTACTTC CASSRRGGANEQYF
TRBJ1-5 TRBD1 TRBV6-5 TGTGCCAGCACCCCCCTCAGGGGGGCTGATCAGCCCCAGCATTTT CASTPLRGADQPQHF
TRBJ1-2 TRBD1 TRBV10-3 TGTGCCATCAGTGAGTCGACAGGGGGCGTCTCTAGCTATGGCTACACCTTC CAISESTGGVSSYGYTF
TRBJ2-7 - TRBV5-1 TGCGCCAGCAGCTTGGGGACAGTAGGTTACGAGCAGTACTTC CASSLGTVGYEQYF
TRBJ2-7 - TRBV15 TGTGCCACCAGCAGAGACAGGGGCGTATGGCGGGAGCAGTACTTC CATSRDRGVWREQYF
TRBJ1-3 TRBD1 TRBV7-9 TGTGCCAGCAGCCCTCTTAAGACAGGGAATAAAGGAAACACCATATATTTT CASSPLKTGNKGNTIYF
TRBJ2-7 TRBD1 TRBV5-4 TGTGCCAGCAGCCGCAGGGACAGGGCCTCCTACGAGCAGTACTTC CASSRRDRASYEQYF
TRBJ1-4 TRBD1 TRBV5-1 TGCGCCAGCAGCTCGACAGGGGGAAGGGAAAAACTGTTTTTT CASSSTGGREKLFF
TRBJ2-1 - TRBV19 TGTGCCAGTAGCCTTTGGGCTGAGCAGTTCTTC CASSLWAEQFF
TRBJ2-6 TRBD1 TRBV5-1 TGCGCCAGCAGCTCTACCGGGACAGGTGCTCCTGGGGCCAACGTCCTGACTTTC CASSSTGTGAPGANVLTF
TRBJ2-7 - TRBV7-2 TGTGCCAGCACTGCGGATCGCTACGAGCAGTACTTC CASTADRYEQYF
TRBJ2-1 - TRBV7-8 TGTGCCAGCTCGCGGGTCATCGGCTCCTACAATGAGCAGTTCTTC CASSRVIGSYNEQFF
TRBJ1-1 - TRBV7-9 TGTGCCAGCAGCAACCCCGCGGGAGGAGATGACGCTTTCTTT CASSNPAGGDDAFF
TRBJ2-5 - TRBV7-2 TGTGCCAGCAGCTTAGATTCGGGGTCGGGGACCCAGTACTTC CASSLDSGSGTQYF
TRBJ1-5 TRBD1 TRBV6-5 TGTGCCAGCAGGCGACAGGGAACCGTAGGGCCCCAGCATTTT CASRRQGTVGPQHF
TRBJ2-1 - TRBV19 TGTGCCAGTAGTATAGATCAGGCCACGGCGCAACAGTTCTTC CASSIDQATAQQFF
TRBJ2-3 TRBD2 TRBV5-4 TGTGCCAGCAGCTTAGCGGGAGGCCGCCCAGATACGCAGTATTTT CASSLAGGRPDTQYF
TRBJ2-1 TRBD2 TRBV5-1 TGCGCCAGCAGCTTGGGACTAGCGGGGACAAACAATGAGCAGTTCTTC CASSLGLAGTNNEQFF
TRBJ2-5 - TRBV18 TGTGCCAGCTCACCAAGACAGAAAGAGACCCAGTACTTC CASSPRQKETQYF
TRBJ1-2 TRBD1 TRBV4-1 TGCGCCAGCAGCCAAGGCGTGGTAGGCAGGGGGCCTACTAACTATGGCTACACCTTC CASSQGVVGRGPTNYGYTF
TRBJ1-2 TRBD1 TRBV6-6 TGTGCCAGCAGGGCTACAGGGGCTATTACTAACTATGGCTACACCTTC CASRATGAITNYGYTF
TRBJ1-3 - TRBV12-5 TGTGCTAGTGGTTTCGGCGCACAGCGGGGACCCTCTGGAAACACCATATATTTT CASGFGAQRGPSGNTIYF
TRBJ2-1 - TRBV12-5 TGTGCTAGTGGGGGGGCTTGGATAGCCCAGGGTGAGCAGTTCTTC CASGGAWIAQGEQFF
TRBJ1-1 TRBD1 TRBV15 TGTGCCACCAGCAGGGGACAGGGGAGTCTTTGGACTGAAGCTTTCTTT CATSRGQGSLWTEAFF
TRBJ1-1 - TRBV2 TGTGCAGCTGGCACGGAGCGGGGGGCTTTCTTT CAAGTERGAFF
TRBJ2-7 TRBD2 TRBV4-1 TGCGCCAGCAGCCAACAGCTCTCGGGACTATTCTACGAGCAGTACTTC CASSQQLSGLFYEQYF
TRBJ1-1 TRBD1 TRBV28 TGTGCCAGCAGTAGGACTACTCAGACAGGGGGAGCGGCTTTCTTT CASSRTTQTGGAAFF
TRBJ1-5 - TRBV2 TGTGCCAGCAAACAGGGACGTCAGCCCCAGCATTTT CASKQGRQPQHF
TRBJ1-5 - TRBV5-6 TGTGCCAGCAGCTTGTCGGAAAAACAGGGACGGGGCAATCAGCCCCAGCATTTT CASSLSEKQGRGNQPQHF
TRBJ1-1 TRBD1 TRBV19 TGTGCCAGTATAAATAGGGACAGGGGACCTTACACTGAAGCTTTCTTT CASINRDRGPYTEAFF
TRBJ2-1 - TRBV7-8 TGTGCCAGCAGCTTACCCCCGTACAATGAGCAGTTCTTC CASSLPPYNEQFF
TRBJ1-1 - TRBV9 TGTGCCAGCAGCCCAAGAACAGGGACGAACACTGAAGCTTTCTTT CASSPRTGTNTEAFF
TRBJ1-2 - TRBV5-5 TGTGCCAGCAGCGAGGGCTATGGCTACACCTTC CASSEGYGYTF
TRBJ1-2 - TRBV6-1 TGTGCCAGCAGTGAACTCCCCCTCGAGAATGGCTACACCTTC CASSELPLENGYTF
TRBJ2-5 TRBD1 TRBV10-3 TGTGCCATCAATGGGCCAGGGGGTGAAGAGACCCAGTACTTC CAINGPGGEETQYF
TRBJ2-5 - TRBV7-2 TGTGCCAGCAGAATCACTGGGGGGGAGACCCAGTACTTC CASRITGGETQYF
TRBJ2-1 - TRBV7-9 TGTGCCAGCAGTAGGGAAGGGGGCAATGAGCAGTTCTTC CASSREGGNEQFF
TRBJ1-2 - TRBV19 TGTGCCAGTAGTCCCCGGGGAGGGGACTATGGCTACACCTTC CASSPRGGDYGYTF
TRBJ1-2 - TRBV6-1 TGTGCCAGCAGTGCCATGGGGGGGCTGGGCTATGGCTACACCTTC CASSAMGGLGYGYTF
TRBJ1-1 - TRBV7-9 TGTGCCAGCAGCTTAGCAAGGGGCACTGAAGCTTTCTTT CASSLARGTEAFF
TRBJ2-7 TRBD2 TRBV19 TGTGCCAGTAGTCCGGCCAGCGGGAGTTACGAGCAGTACTTC CASSPASGSYEQYF
TRBJ2-7 - TRBV15 TGTGCCACCAGCAGAGGAGGGGAGGCCTACGAGCAGTACTTC CATSRGGEAYEQYF
TRBJ2-3 - TRBV5-6 TGTGCCAGCAGCCCGGGGTTCGGTGGTTTGGTCTACACAGATACGCAGTATTTT CASSPGFGGLVYTDTQYF
TRBJ2-7 TRBD2 TRBV2 TGTGCCAGCAGTGAAGCGCAAGCGGGAGGGCCTGAGCAGTACTTC CASSEAQAGGPEQYF